These 26 T cell receptor beta chains came from one sample sequenced in a study of blood T cell repertoires in COVID-19. Data came from immunoSEQ multiplex PCR; TCRdb stores just in-frame clones and leaves some out. The table includes about 190,000 clones, roughly 88% detected once. The sample comprised peripheral blood. All receptors come from a woman aged 40 to 49 who had recovered from COVID-19.

The rearrangement uses TRBV28 and TRBJ2-1, with 7 bases identical to TRBD2. There are 14 residues in the CDR3. Unmatched junction bases numbered 6, after V lost 6 bases and J lost 4 bases. Looked up from germline, CDR1 is MDHEN and CDR2 is SYDVKM. The CDR3 DNA is TGTGCCAGCAGCTTCCCCGGGGGGTACAATGAGCAGTTCTTC. The encoded protein is CASSFPGGYNEQFF.

V usage is TRBV5-4 and J usage is TRBJ2-3, with 11 bases identical to TRBD2. V lost 2 bases, J lost 5 bases, and 10 bases stayed unmatched. CDR1 is SGHNT and CDR2 is YYREEE in the germline V gene (reference sequence). CDR3 length: 17 residues. CDR3 DNA sequence: TGTGCCAGCAGCTTCCGCCCCCCCGGGACTAGCGGAGATACGCAGTATTTT. Its protein product is CASSFRPPGTSGDTQYF.

The chain recombines TRBV5-4 with TRBJ2-7; 8 bases line up with TRBD1. The junction had 7 bases not matched to a gene; V was cut back by 4 bases and J by 1 base. The V gene's germline CDR1 is SGHNT and CDR2 YYREEE (reference sequence). The CDR3 has 15 amino acids. The CDR3: CASSLRGLASYEQYF. For the CDR3, the DNA is TGTGCCAGCAGCCTCAGGGGGCTAGCATCCTACGAGCAGTACTTC.

The J gene is TRBJ1-1, the V gene TRBV29-1; TRBD1 matches 8 bases. The CDR3 runs to 11 residues. After removal of 7 bases from V and 5 bases from J, the junction contained 3 bases not matched to a gene. Germline V CDR1 and CDR2: SQVTM, ANQGSEA. This CDR3 is CSAYRGTEAFF. CDR3 coding DNA: TGCAGCGCTTACAGGGGGACTGAAGCTTTCTTT.

The chain has TRBV3-1 (or the pseudogene TRBV3-2) and TRBJ2-7; 7 bases are a match to TRBD2. CDR1 is LGHDT, CDR2 YNNKEL, per germline (reference sequence). This CDR3 is 15 amino acids long. Trimming cost V 1 base and J 6 bases; bases outside gene matches: 9. The CDR3 DNA sequence: TGTGCCAGCAGCCAAGTCTCGGCCAGGGAGGGCGAGCAGTACTTC. Translated: CASSQVSAREGEQYF.

Only a few counts were recorded for this clone. The rearrangement links TRBV11-2 to TRBJ2-1; the match to TRBD2 covers 8 bases. The germline V gene has CDR1 SGHAT and CDR2 FQNNGV. The junction had 5 bases not matched to a gene; V was cut back by 1 base and J by 9 bases. This CDR3 contains 14 residues. The CDR3 region has the DNA TGTGCCAGCAGCTTAGTCCCGACTAGCGTTGAGCAGTTCTTC. It codes for CASSLVPTSVEQFF.

The genes are TRBV19 and TRBJ1-1; TRBD1 matches 7 bases. The junction had 6 bases not matched to a gene; V was cut back by 6 bases and J by 5 bases. Germline V gene sequence: CDR1 LNHDA, CDR2 SQIVND (reference sequence). The CDR3 length is 13 residues. The CDR3 region has the DNA TGTGCCAGTAGCAACAGGGGAGATACTGAAGCTTTCTTT. It translates to CASSNRGDTEAFF.

This chain links TRBV30 with TRBJ2-7, with D possibly matching TRBD1 (5 bases). The V end was cut by 3 bases, the J end by 2 bases, with 11 bases between. The CDR3 is made up of 13 amino acids. Per the germline V gene, CDR1 is GTSNPN and CDR2 is SVGIG (reference sequence). CDR3 sequence: CAWRGVSPYEQYF. CDR3 nucleotides: TGTGCCTGGAGAGGGGTCTCGCCCTACGAGCAGTACTTC.

The rearrangement uses TRBV6-1 and TRBJ1-5; 7 nucleotides agree with TRBD1. Trimming took 0 bases from V and 6 from J; bases not matched to a gene: 11. Germline loops: CDR1 MNHNS, CDR2 SASEGT. The CDR3 runs 17 residues. Here the CDR3 reads CASSEARDRGRGQPQHF. The CDR3 nucleotides are TGTGCCAGCAGTGAAGCGCGGGATAGGGGGCGCGGTCAGCCCCAGCATTTT.

The chain is built from TRBV6-5 and TRBJ2-7, with TRBD1 matching over 8 bases. The CDR3 is made up of 15 amino acids. In germline, CDR1 is MNHEY, CDR2 SVGAGI. Trimming cost V 6 bases and J 2 bases; bases outside gene matches: 9. Written as DNA, the CDR3 is TGTGCCAGCAGCATGACCGGGACAGGACCCTACGAGCAGTACTTC. It is translated as CASSMTGTGPYEQYF.

This clone was observed once. The chain employs TRBV11-2 and TRBJ1-1; possibly TRBD1 for D (5 bases). The length of the CDR3 is 16 residues. The germline gives CDR1 SGHAT, CDR2 FQNNGV. Trimming stripped 0 bases from V and 1 base from J, with 12 bases between. CDR3 sequence reads: CASSLDLGQGNTEAFF. As DNA, the CDR3 is TGTGCCAGCAGCTTAGATTTAGGGCAGGGGAACACTGAAGCTTTCTTT.

This chain connects TRBV3-1 (or the pseudogene TRBV3-2) to TRBJ2-7; TRBD2 is a possible D gene (6 bases). V lost 4 bases, J lost 2 bases, and 12 bases lay in between. Germline V gives CDR1 LGHDT, CDR2 YNNKEL (reference sequence). This CDR3 is built from 14 residues. CDR3 protein: CASSLEGLTYEQYF. As DNA, the CDR3 is TGTGCCAGCAGCCTGGAGGGGCTTACCTACGAGCAGTACTTC.

The V call is TRBV29-1, the J call TRBJ2-7; tentatively, D is TRBD2 (6 bases). The V end was cut by 5 bases, the J end by 4 bases, with 15 bases between. This CDR3 has 13 residues. Germline values: CDR1 SQVTM, CDR2 ANQGSEA. The CDR3 region has the DNA TGCAGCGTTCGGGGGTCAGACGGATACGAGCAGTACTTC. Protein product: CSVRGSDGYEQYF.

The rearrangement links TRBV6-2 or TRBV6-3 to TRBJ1-5; D ambiguous. This CDR3 contains 15 residues. Germline V gene data show CDR1 as MNHEY and CDR2 as SVGEGT. Trimming removed 5 bases from V and 6 bases from J, with 17 bases in between. The CDR3: CASSDAVSSGQPQHF. As DNA, the CDR3 is TGTGCCAGCAGTGACGCAGTAAGCTCGGGTCAGCCCCAGCATTTT.

This chain uses TRBV28 with TRBJ2-7, with D perhaps TRBD1 (6 bases). The CDR3 loop spans 15 amino acids. Germline V gene sequence: CDR1 MDHEN, CDR2 SYDVKM. V was clipped by 2 bases and J by 5 bases, with 16 bases between them. Here the CDR3 DNA reads TGTGCCAGCAGTTTACTACAACTCAGGGGCAACGAGCAGTACTTC. Translation gives CASSLLQLRGNEQYF.

The V and J genes are TRBV25-1 and TRBJ2-5, with 8 bases fitting TRBD2. CDR3 length: 13 amino acids. Germline V gene data show CDR1 as MGHDK and CDR2 as SYGVNS. The J segment lost 9 bases and the V segment lost 7 bases, leaving 10 bases of the junction unmatched. The CDR3 coding sequence is TGTGCCAGCAAGGCGGGAGGTAGGGGGGCCCAGTACTTC. Translated: CASKAGGRGAQYF.

CDR3 sequence (DNA): TGTGCCAGTAGTCTAGCGGGAGCGATAGATACGCAGTATTTT. Protein sequence: CASSLAGAIDTQYF. The chain uses TRBV19 and TRBJ2-3; 10 bases map to TRBD2. Germline V gene data show CDR1 as LNHDA and CDR2 as SQIVND (reference sequence). Losses at the gene ends were 5 bases for V and 5 bases for J; bases not matched to a gene: 4. This CDR3 is 14 amino acids long.

The DNA for the CDR3 is TGCGCCAGCAGCCATGCCGGGACAGGAGCCCATAACCCGACTAATGAAAAACTGTTTTTT. Protein: CASSHAGTGAHNPTNEKLFF. The chain links TRBV4-1 to TRBJ1-4, with 8 bases matching TRBD1. CDR1 MGHRA and CDR2 YSYEKL come from the germline V gene. The CDR3 extends over 20 amino acids. V shed 3 bases, J shed 2 bases, and the junction held 17 bases outside the gene matches.

The chain carries TRBV29-1 and TRBJ2-7, with 11 nucleotides matching TRBD2. Germline trimming cut 6 bases from V and 0 bases from J; bases unmatched to any gene: 7. The CDR3 has 15 amino acids. Germline-derived CDR1 and CDR2 are SQVTM and ANQGSEA. CDR3 sequence (DNA): TGCAGCGTCCCCGGGACTAGCGGTAGCTCCTACGAGCAGTACTTC. Translation gives CSVPGTSGSSYEQYF.

This chain joins TRBV5-5 and TRBJ2-1; D is uncertain. The V gene lost 6 bases and the J gene lost 7 bases, with 11 bases spanning the gap. CDR3 length: 12 amino acids. Germline values: CDR1 SGHKS, CDR2 YYEKEE (reference sequence). The CDR3 DNA is TGTGCCAGCACCTCTCTATTAAATGAGCAGTTCTTC. It is translated as CASTSLLNEQFF.

V is TRBV12-3 or TRBV12-4 and J is TRBJ2-1; D is uncertain. Trimming stripped 2 bases from V and 4 bases from J, with 6 bases between. This CDR3 has 13 amino acids. The CDR3 spells CASSLMAYNEQFF. The CDR3 coding sequence is TGTGCCAGCAGTTTAATGGCTTACAATGAGCAGTTCTTC.

This chain links TRBV3-1 (or the pseudogene TRBV3-2) with TRBJ2-1, with unresolved D. Germline assignment: CDR1 LGHDT and CDR2 YNNKEL (reference sequence). The V end lost 4 bases, the J end lost 7 bases, and 8 bases lay between the germline ends. This CDR3 region has 12 residues. CDR3 in amino acids: CASSPGLNEQFF. In nucleotides, the CDR3 is TGTGCCAGCAGCCCCGGGTTAAATGAGCAGTTCTTC.

This chain connects TRBV6-2 or TRBV6-3 to TRBJ1-4; 7 bases are a match to TRBD1. The junction had 3 bases not matched to a gene; V was cut back by 2 bases and J by 3 bases. CDR1 is MNHEY and CDR2 is SVGEGT in the germline V gene. There are 15 residues in the CDR3. The CDR3 DNA reads TGTGCCAGCAGTTACCCGGGACAGCCTAATGAAAAACTGTTTTTT. Its translation is CASSYPGQPNEKLFF.

The chain is built from TRBV5-6 and TRBJ1-2, with 9 bases identical to TRBD1. Germline V gene lookup returns CDR1 SGHDT and CDR2 YYEEEE. The CDR3 is 13 amino acids. Trimming removed 6 bases from V and 7 bases from J; junction bases left unmatched: 7. The CDR3 here is CASTPLGQGGYTF. The CDR3 region has the DNA TGTGCCAGCACCCCCTTGGGACAGGGTGGCTACACCTTC.

This clone has only one observation. The chain links TRBV24-1 to TRBJ2-7, with D maybe TRBD1 (6 bases). Germline V gives CDR1 KGHDR, CDR2 SFDVKD. The V end lost 2 bases, the J end lost 4 bases, and 11 bases lay between the germline ends. This CDR3 spans 14 amino acids. CDR3 sequence: CATSDWKRGYEQYF. The CDR3, as DNA: TGTGCCACCAGTGATTGGAAGAGGGGGTACGAGCAGTACTTC.

The chain is built from TRBV3-1 (or the pseudogene TRBV3-2) and TRBJ1-5; D gene uncertain. The germline CDR1 and CDR2 sequences are LGHDT and YNNKEL (reference sequence). V lost 5 bases and J 0 bases, leaving 8 bases between the germline ends. The CDR3 is made up of 14 amino acids. The CDR3 bases are TGTGCCAGCAGCGAAGTGTATAGCAATCAGCCCCAGCATTTT. It is translated as CASSEVYSNQPQHF.